Shown below are 18 T cell receptor beta chains from a single sample sequenced in a study of cytomegalovirus exposure and HLA in healthy donors. Amplification used 60 Vbeta primers and 13 Jbeta primers. Generated by immunoSEQ multiplex PCR, the TCRdb table keeps only in-frame clones and is missing some. The data include more than 85,000 clones; the top ten clones carry 4.5% to 6.5%. The sequenced material came from PBMCs. These receptors all stem from a girl aged 10 to 17 in good health and CMV-seropositive.

V gene TRBV9 combines with J gene TRBJ2-7, with D tentatively TRBD2 (5 bases). This CDR3 is 13 amino acids long. Germline CDR1 is SGDLS and CDR2 is YYNGEE. V lost 0 bases to trimming and J lost 4 bases, with 8 bases between them. CDR3 region: CASSVATGYEQYF. For the CDR3, the DNA is TGTGCCAGCAGCGTAGCTACGGGGTACGAGCAGTACTTC.

The V and J genes are TRBV6-5 and TRBJ1-1; D may be TRBD1 (6 bases). CDR3 length: 12 amino acids. The germline V gene encodes CDR1 MNHEY and CDR2 SVGAGI. V shed 5 bases and J shed 7 bases, with 11 bases lying between them. The CDR3, as DNA: TGTGCCAGCAGTCCTAACAGGGTTGAAGCTTTCTTT. Translation: CASSPNRVEAFF.

The CDR3 nucleotides are TGTGCCAGCCTTTTTGGAGGGGCGCTAAAGTATGGCTACACCTTC. Protein sequence: CASLFGGALKYGYTF. The V call is TRBV28, the J call TRBJ1-2; D might be TRBD1 (5 bases). There are 15 residues in the CDR3. Trimming shortened V by 8 bases and J by 5 bases, and 21 bases separated the two germline ends. Germline-derived CDR1 and CDR2 are MDHEN and SYDVKM.

This chain links TRBV30 with TRBJ1-5; 7 positions agree with TRBD1. J lost 4 bases, V lost 7 bases, and 7 bases had no gene match. Germline lookup yields CDR1 GTSNPN and CDR2 SVGIG (reference sequence). The CDR3 has 13 amino acids. The CDR3 reads CAYRQGGNQPQHF. The DNA of the CDR3 is TGTGCCTACCGACAGGGAGGTAATCAGCCCCAGCATTTT.

This chain joins TRBV29-1 and TRBJ1-1; TRBD1 might be the D (5 bases). Per the germline V gene, CDR1 is SQVTM and CDR2 is ANQGSEA. The CDR3 sequence is 13 residues long. CDR3 DNA sequence: TGCAGTACCCCCGACAGAGATAACACTGAAGCTTTCTTT. The encoded protein is CSTPDRDNTEAFF.

The chain combines TRBV19 with TRBJ1-5; maybe TRBD1 (5 bases). The CDR3 sequence is 17 residues long. Germline values: CDR1 LNHDA, CDR2 SQIVND (reference sequence). Trimming removed 0 bases from V and 4 bases from J, with 16 bases in between. CDR3 protein: CASSIDLGGGINQPQHF. CDR3 bases: TGTGCCAGTAGTATAGATCTTGGCGGGGGGATAAATCAGCCCCAGCATTTT.

V is TRBV4-2 and J is TRBJ1-4; 7 positions agree with TRBD1. Germline-derived CDR1 and CDR2 are LGHNA and YNFKEQ. The CDR3 has 16 residues. V dropped 0 bases and J dropped 6; count of bases not matched to a gene: 7. CDR3 region: CASSQDTDRADEKLFF. In DNA form, the CDR3 reads TGTGCCAGCAGCCAAGATACCGACAGGGCTGATGAAAAACTGTTTTTT.

This rearrangement joins TRBV25-1 to TRBJ2-5; TRBD2 aligns across 8 bases. Germline V CDR1 and CDR2: MGHDK, SYGVNS. This CDR3 spans 14 amino acids. The ends lost 6 bases at V and 5 bases at J; junction bases unmatched: 8. CDR3 amino acids: CASSLSGGGETQYF. As DNA, the CDR3 is TGTGCCAGCAGCTTGAGCGGGGGCGGGGAGACCCAGTACTTC.

The chain couples TRBV5-4 to TRBJ1-2; 7 bases match TRBD1. This CDR3 contains 13 residues. CDR1 SGHNT and CDR2 YYREEE come from the germline V gene (reference sequence). After removal of 4 bases from V and 4 bases from J, the junction contained 4 bases not matched to a gene. CDR3 sequence: CASSPDRVYGYTF. The CDR3 region has the DNA TGTGCCAGCAGCCCCGACAGGGTCTATGGCTACACCTTC.

The genes are TRBV6-5 and TRBJ1-5; 9 nucleotides line up with TRBD1. V lost 8 bases and J lost 6; bases outside the gene matches: 11. Germline V gene lookup returns CDR1 MNHEY and CDR2 SVGAGI. The CDR3 consists of 15 residues. As DNA, the CDR3 is TGTGCCAGCCGGGAACAGGGGGCGTCGAGTCAGCCCCAGCATTTT. As protein: CASREQGASSQPQHF.

About this clone: An end of the junction differs from the germline gene, which may be a read error. J is TRBJ2-3 and V is TRBV5-4; no clear D. Germline V gene lookup returns CDR1 SGHNT and CDR2 YYREEE (reference sequence). The CDR3 has 14 amino acids. CDR3 residues: CASSLVSPTDKQYF. For the CDR3, the DNA is TGTGCCAGCAGCTTGGTGTCCCCCACAGATAAGCAGTATTTT.

The DNA for the CDR3 is TGTGCCAGCTCACCGAGTCAGGGCGCACGGAACACTGAAGCTTTCTTT. It is translated as CASSPSQGARNTEAFF. The chain links TRBV18 to TRBJ1-1, with TRBD1 as a possible D gene (5 bases). The V end lost 3 bases, the J end lost 1 base, and 15 bases lay between the germline ends. Germline CDR1 KGHSH, CDR2 LQKENI. CDR3 length: 16 residues.

Comments on this clone: The junction shows a germline mismatch at one end, possibly a read error. This chain connects TRBV5-1 to TRBJ2-7; TRBD1 aligns across 7 bases. This CDR3 is 14 amino acids long. Germline V gene sequence: CDR1 SGHRS, CDR2 YFSETQ. The CDR3 region is CASSSDRVGYEQSF. Written as DNA, the CDR3 is TGCGCCAGCAGCTCCGACAGGGTTGGGTACGAGCAGTCCTTC.

J is TRBJ2-7 and V is TRBV4-3, with a possible D match to TRBD1 (6 bases). The V end was cut by 1 base, the J end by 3 bases, with 16 bases between. In germline, CDR1 is LGHNA, CDR2 YSLEER. The CDR3 sequence is 16 residues long. The CDR3 spells CASSQVVTDRSYEQYV. As DNA, the CDR3 is TGCGCCAGCAGCCAAGTTGTAACTGACAGGAGCTACGAGCAGTACGTC.

V and J are TRBV28 and TRBJ2-1, with D hard to call. Per germline, CDR1 MDHEN and CDR2 SYDVKM. Between the trimmed V and J ends, which lost 7 bases and 5 bases, there was a span of 15 bases. This CDR3 has 14 residues. The CDR3 loop reads CASTPQEVNNEQFF. CDR3 sequence (DNA): TGTGCCAGCACCCCCCAGGAAGTTAACAATGAGCAGTTCTTC. Full variable domain (rest looked up from reference TRBV28 and TRBJ2-1): DVKVTQSSRYLVKRTGEKVFLECVQDMDHENMFWYRQDPGLGLRLIYFSYDVKMKEKGDIPEGYSVSREKKERFSLILESASTNQTSMYLCASTPQEVNNEQFFGPGTRLTVL.

The chain couples TRBV4-1 to TRBJ1-2; D not resolved. Germline V gene sequence: CDR1 MGHRA, CDR2 YSYEKL. V was trimmed by 0 bases and J by 4 bases, leaving 21 bases between them. The CDR3 loop spans 18 amino acids. The CDR3 sequence: CASSQDSPDSRVGYGYTF. CDR3 nucleotide sequence: TGCGCCAGCAGCCAAGATTCACCGGACTCACGTGTCGGCTATGGCTACACCTTC.

The rearrangement links TRBV7-9 to TRBJ2-3; 8 bases agree with TRBD2. The germline V gene encodes CDR1 SEHNR and CDR2 FQNEAQ (reference sequence). The junction had 6 bases not matched to a gene; V was cut back by 2 bases and J by 2 bases. The CDR3 runs to 16 residues. The DNA of the CDR3 is TGTGCCAGCAGCTTAACGCACGGACTAGCCACAGATACGCAGTATTTT. Amino acid sequence: CASSLTHGLATDTQYF. Filled out from reference TRBV7-9 and TRBJ2-3, the complete variable domain reads DTGVSQNPRHKITKRGQNVTFRCDPISEHNRLYWYRQTLGQGPEFLTYFQNEAQLEKSRLLSDRFSAERPKGSFSTLEIQRTEQGDSAMYLCASSLTHGLATDTQYFGPGTRLTVL.

V is TRBV11-2 and J is TRBJ2-7; D not resolved. V was shortened by 3 bases and J by 1 base, with 4 bases between the two germline ends. The CDR3 sequence is 12 residues long. The V gene's germline CDR1 is SGHAT and CDR2 FQNNGV. CDR3 bases: TGTGCCAGCAGCTTCCATTCCTACGAGCAGTACTTC. Amino acids: CASSFHSYEQYF.